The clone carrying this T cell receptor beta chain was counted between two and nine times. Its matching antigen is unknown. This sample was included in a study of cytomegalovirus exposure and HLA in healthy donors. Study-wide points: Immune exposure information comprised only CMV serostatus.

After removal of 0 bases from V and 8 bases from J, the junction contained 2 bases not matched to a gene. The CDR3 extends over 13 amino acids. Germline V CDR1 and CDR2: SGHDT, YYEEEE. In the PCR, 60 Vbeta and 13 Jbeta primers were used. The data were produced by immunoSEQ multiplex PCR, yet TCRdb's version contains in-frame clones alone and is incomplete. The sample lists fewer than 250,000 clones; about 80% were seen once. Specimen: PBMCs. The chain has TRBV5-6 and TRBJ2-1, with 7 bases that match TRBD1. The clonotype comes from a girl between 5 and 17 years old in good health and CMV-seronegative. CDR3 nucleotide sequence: TGTGCCAGCAGCTTGGTAGGGGGCCATGAGCAGTTCTTC. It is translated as CASSLVGGHEQFF.